This TCR beta chain came from a study of blood T cells in healthy people across ages. Regarding the study as a whole: Measured against age, TCR beta diversity per million T cells decreased in a roughly linear manner.

Then a second PCR, running roughly 7 to 11 cycles, was carried out with a sample-barcoded 5' primer and a J-beta primer mix. Each CDR3 protein gets one entry after TCRdb re-called the 5' RACE reads with MiXCR. The data hold more than 800,000 distinct CDR3 sequences, with roughly 26% observed a single time. This clonotype has a count of ten or more. What it binds is not known. Each donor gave around 9.3 milliliters of peripheral blood. Sample: blood. The TCR sequence derives from a woman aged 80 or over in good health.

The CDR3 reads CASSLGYPGGSEQYF. CDR3 nucleotides: TGCGCCAGCAGCTTGGGGTATCCGGGGGGGAGCGAGCAGTATTTT. The rearrangement joins TRBV5-1 to TRBJ2-3; 8 bases are shared with TRBD2. The CDR3 runs 15 residues. Per germline, CDR1 SGHRS and CDR2 YFSETQ. The V gene end was trimmed by 0 bases and the J gene end by 11 bases; junction bases not matched to a gene: 11.